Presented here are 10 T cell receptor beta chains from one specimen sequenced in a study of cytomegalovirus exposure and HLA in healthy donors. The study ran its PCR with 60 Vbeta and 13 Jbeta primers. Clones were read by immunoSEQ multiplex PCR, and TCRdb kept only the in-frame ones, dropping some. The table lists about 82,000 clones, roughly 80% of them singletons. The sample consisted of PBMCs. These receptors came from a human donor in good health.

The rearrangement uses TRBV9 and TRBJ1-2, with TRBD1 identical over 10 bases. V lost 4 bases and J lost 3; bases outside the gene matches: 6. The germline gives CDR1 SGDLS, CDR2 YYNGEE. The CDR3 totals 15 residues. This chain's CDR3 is CASSFEDRGYYGYTF. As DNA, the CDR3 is TGTGCCAGCAGCTTTGAGGACAGGGGGTACTATGGCTACACCTTC. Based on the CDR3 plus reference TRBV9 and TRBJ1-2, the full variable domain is DSGVTQTPKHLITATGQRVTLRCSPRSGDLSVYWYQQSLDQGLQFLIQYYNGEERAKGNILERFSAQQFPDLHSELNLSSLELGDSALYFCASSFEDRGYYGYTFGSGTRLTVV.

The CDR3 spells CASSEGGEGTNEKLFF. The CDR3, as DNA: TGCGCCAGCAGTGAGGGGGGGGAAGGAACTAATGAAAAACTGTTTTTT. The chain is built from TRBV10-2 and TRBJ1-4, with D maybe TRBD1 (5 bases). Germline loops: CDR1 WSHSY, CDR2 SAAADI. The CDR3 extends over 16 amino acids. V was clipped by 2 bases and J by 1 base, with 11 bases between them.

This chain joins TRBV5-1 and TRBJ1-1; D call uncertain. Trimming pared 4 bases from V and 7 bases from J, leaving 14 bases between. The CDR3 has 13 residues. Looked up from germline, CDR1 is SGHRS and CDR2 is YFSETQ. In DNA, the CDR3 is TGCGCCAGCAGCCCCGTTGAAGCGGGTGAAGCTTTCTTT. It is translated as CASSPVEAGEAFF.

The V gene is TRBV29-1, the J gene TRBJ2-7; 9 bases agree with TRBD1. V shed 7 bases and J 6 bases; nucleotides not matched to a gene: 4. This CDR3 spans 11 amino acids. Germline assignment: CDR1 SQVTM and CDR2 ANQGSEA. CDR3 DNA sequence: TGCAGCGGGAACAGGGGGCTCGAGCAGTACTTC. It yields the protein CSGNRGLEQYF.

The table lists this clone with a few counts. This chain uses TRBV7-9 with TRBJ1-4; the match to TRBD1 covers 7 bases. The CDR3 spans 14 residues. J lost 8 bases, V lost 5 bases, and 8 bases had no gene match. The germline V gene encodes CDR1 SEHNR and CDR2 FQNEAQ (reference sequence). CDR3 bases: TGTGCCAGCAGCAAAGACAGGGACCGAGAAAAACTGTTTTTT. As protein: CASSKDRDREKLFF.

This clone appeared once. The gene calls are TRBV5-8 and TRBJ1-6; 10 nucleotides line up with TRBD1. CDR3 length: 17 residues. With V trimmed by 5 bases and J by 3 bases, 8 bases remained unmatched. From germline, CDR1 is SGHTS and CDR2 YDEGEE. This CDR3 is CASRVLGTGVYNSPLHF. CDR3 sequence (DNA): TGTGCCAGCAGAGTATTGGGGACAGGGGTCTATAATTCACCCCTCCACTTT.

In DNA form, the CDR3 reads TGTGCCACCAGCAGGGGACAGGGGAGTGGCTACACCTTC. It codes for CATSRGQGSGYTF. The chain carries TRBV15 and TRBJ1-2, with TRBD1 identical over 10 bases. CDR3 size: 13 residues. CDR1 is LNHNV, CDR2 YYDKDF, per germline (reference sequence). The V gene end was trimmed by 3 bases and the J gene end by 7 bases; junction bases not matched to a gene: 2.

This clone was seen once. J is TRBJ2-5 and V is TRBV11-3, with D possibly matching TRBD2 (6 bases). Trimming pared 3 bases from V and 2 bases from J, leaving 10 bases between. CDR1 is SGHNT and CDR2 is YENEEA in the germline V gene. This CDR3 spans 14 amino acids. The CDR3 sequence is CASSLGGVQETQYF. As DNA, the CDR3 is TGTGCCAGCAGCTTGGGCGGGGTACAAGAGACCCAGTACTTC.

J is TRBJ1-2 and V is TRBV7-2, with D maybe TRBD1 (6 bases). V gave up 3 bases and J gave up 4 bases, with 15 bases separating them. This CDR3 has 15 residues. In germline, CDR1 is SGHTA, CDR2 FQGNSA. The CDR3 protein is CASSFGTGTSYGYTF. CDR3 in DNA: TGTGCCAGCAGCTTCGGAACAGGGACCTCCTATGGCTACACCTTC.

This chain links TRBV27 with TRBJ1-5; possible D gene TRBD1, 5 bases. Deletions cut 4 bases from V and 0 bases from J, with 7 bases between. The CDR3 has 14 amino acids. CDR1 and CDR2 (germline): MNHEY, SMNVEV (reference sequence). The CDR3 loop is CASSYDSSNQPQHF. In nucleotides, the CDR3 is TGTGCCAGCAGTTACGACAGTAGCAATCAGCCCCAGCATTTT.